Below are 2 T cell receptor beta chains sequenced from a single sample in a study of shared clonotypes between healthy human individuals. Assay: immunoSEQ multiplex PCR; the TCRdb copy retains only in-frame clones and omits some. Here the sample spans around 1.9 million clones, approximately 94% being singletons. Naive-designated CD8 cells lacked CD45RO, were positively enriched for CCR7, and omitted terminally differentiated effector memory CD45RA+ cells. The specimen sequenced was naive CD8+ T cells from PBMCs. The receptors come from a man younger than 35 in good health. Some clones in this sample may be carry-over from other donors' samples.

The CDR3 is CASSESDNSGNTIYF. The CDR3 DNA follows: TGTGCCAGCAGTGAAAGCGATAACTCTGGAAACACCATATATTTT. The rearrangement links TRBV2 to TRBJ1-3; no clear D gene. Per the germline V gene, CDR1 is SNHLY and CDR2 is FYNNEI. Trimming took off 2 bases at V and 0 bases at J, with 8 bases between the two ends. The CDR3 runs 15 residues.

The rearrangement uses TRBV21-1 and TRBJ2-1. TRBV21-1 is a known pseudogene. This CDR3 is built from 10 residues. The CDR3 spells CARGVGEQFF. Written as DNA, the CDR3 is TGTGCCAGAGGCGTGGGTGAGCAGTTCTTC.